The present T cell receptor (beta chain) was sequenced within a study of graft-versus-host responses after intestinal transplantation. Whole-study context: The recipients all started with anti-thymocyte globulin induction and then took tacrolimus and steroids for roughly three years.

Comments on this clone: Its cognate antigen is unknown.

Generated by immunoSEQ multiplex PCR, the TCRdb table keeps only in-frame clones and is missing some. The repertoire has approximately 63,000 clones, 89% of them found once; the top ten carry about 1.6%. Graft-derived tissue was subjected to processing to liberate intraepithelial and lamina propria lymphocytes. Trimming cost V 3 bases and J 2 bases; bases outside gene matches: 4. CDR1 and CDR2 (germline): LNHDA, SQIVND (reference sequence). This CDR3 region has 17 residues. Study-level points and caveats: Peak circulating GvH clone levels tracked with early post-transplant HvG declines. Some GvH clones were seen earlier in gut or blood, suggesting intestinal origin.

The source of this sequence is a human patient who received an intestinal transplant, so some T cells may come from the graft donor. The rearrangement links TRBV19 to TRBJ2-2; TRBD2 matches 12 bases. Source: ileum tissue, taken roughly 54 weeks after transplant. The CDR3 DNA is TGTGCCAGTAGTATGACTAGCGGGGGACCCAACACCGGGGAGCTGTTTTTT. Amino acid sequence: CASSMTSGGPNTGELFF. Together with reference TRBV19 and TRBJ2-2, the CDR3 gives the full variable domain: DGGITQSPKYLFRKEGQNVTLSCEQNLNHDAMYWYRQDPGQGLRLIYYSQIVNDFQKGDIAEGYSVSREKKESFPLTVTSAQKNPTAFYLCASSMTSGGPNTGELFFGEGSRLTVL.